This T cell receptor beta chain stems from a study of T cells in Graves' hyperthyroidism and ophthalmopathy. Study-level points and caveats: Ophthalmopathy was separated from stable hyperthyroidism by a 13 V-J model.

In this sample, this clonotype turned up many times. Its specificity is unknown. Patients showing uncontrolled infection, other autoimmune disease, pregnancy or lactation were ineligible. Trimming pared 3 bases from V and 5 bases from J, leaving 13 bases between. The CDR3 is 15 amino acids. Germline V gives CDR1 LGHDT, CDR2 YNNKEL (reference sequence). There were TCR beta CDR3 regions amplified from RNA transcripts. HTBI primers were used for first-round RT-PCR of the TCR CDR3. TCRdb re-called the multiplex PCR reads through MiXCR, storing one row per CDR3 protein. The data contain more than 650,000 distinct CDR3 sequences, 13% to 15% of them singletons.

V and J are TRBV3-1 and TRBJ2-2; TRBD2 is a possible D gene (5 bases). Sequenced sample: blood. The clonotype comes from a young woman with Graves' hyperthyroidism. This CDR3 is CASSHSGLRTGELFF. The CDR3 bases are TGTGCCAGCAGCCATTCCGGACTGCGGACCGGGGAGCTGTTTTTT. The full variable domain, completed using reference TRBV3-1 and TRBJ2-2, is DTAVSQTPKYLVTQMGNDKSIKCEQNLGHDTMYWYKQDSKKFLKIMFSYNNKELIINETVPNRFSPKSPDKAHLNLHINSLELGDSAVYFCASSHSGLRTGELFFGEGSRLTVL.